The next 3 T cell receptor beta chains were all read from a single sample in a study of beta chain features in type 1 diabetes. Points from the study as a whole: All four CD4+ subsets of Type 1 diabetes patients contained TCRB CDR3s that were moderately but significantly shorter.

Reverse transcribing all isolated RNA meant expressed TCRB transcripts were sequenced. Profiling relied on immunoSEQ multiplex PCR, and the TCRdb table lists in-frame clones only, not all of them. The data contain around 120,000 clones, 15% to 20% of them singletons. Their antigen targets remain unknown. Sequenced input: central memory CD4+ T cells from blood. The origin of the receptors is a young man with type 1 diabetes.

This sequence joins TRBV25-1 and TRBJ2-5, with D hard to call. Trimming left V 3 bases short and J 2 bases short, with 7 bases between. The CDR3 spans 13 residues. Germline V lookup: CDR1 MGHDK, CDR2 SYGVNS. CDR3 sequence reads: CASSDPRQETQYF. The CDR3 bases are TGTGCCAGCAGTGACCCGCGGCAAGAGACCCAGTACTTC.

The chain combines TRBV2 with TRBJ2-1; unclear D gene. CDR3 size: 14 residues. Germline V CDR1 and CDR2: SNHLY, FYNNEI. V gave up 2 bases and J gave up 9 bases, with 14 bases separating them. Written as DNA, the CDR3 is TGTGCCAGCAGTGAAATTGGAAGCTGGGGTGAGCAGTTCTTC. Residues: CASSEIGSWGEQFF.

This clone was found many times. This sequence joins TRBV10-3 and TRBJ2-7; 9 bases are a match to TRBD1. CDR1 is ENHRY, CDR2 SYGVKD, per germline. The CDR3 is 14 residues long. The V gene end was trimmed by 1 base and the J gene end by 6 bases; junction bases not matched to a gene: 4. The CDR3, as DNA: TGTGCCATCAGTGAGTGGACAGGGGACCGCGAGCAGTACTTC. It yields the protein CAISEWTGDREQYF.